These 17 T cell receptor beta chains came from one sample sequenced in a study of blood T cell repertoires in COVID-19. Method: immunoSEQ multiplex PCR; TCRdb's copy keeps in-frame clones and lacks some. Of more than 300,000 clones in the sample, 65% to 90% were seen once. Sequenced input: PBMCs or T cells enriched from blood (not recorded which). The source of these receptors is a man aged 30-40 years who had recovered from COVID-19.

This chain connects TRBV6-4 to TRBJ1-2, with 8 positions matching TRBD1. CDR3 size: 15 residues. Germline V gene sequence: CDR1 MRHNA, CDR2 SNTAGT. The ends lost 4 bases at V and 3 bases at J; junction bases unmatched: 7. The CDR3 loop reads CASSAETGDHYGYTF. The CDR3, as DNA: TGTGCCAGCAGTGCCGAGACAGGGGACCACTATGGCTACACCTTC.

The chain employs TRBV11-2 and TRBJ2-4; D is unresolved. The CDR3 runs to 17 residues. V lost 3 bases, J lost 3 bases, and 18 bases lay in between. Per the germline V gene, CDR1 is SGHAT and CDR2 is FQNNGV. The chain's CDR3 is CASSLTEQILGKNIQYF. The CDR3 DNA sequence: TGTGCCAGCAGCTTGACGGAACAGATCTTGGGCAAAAACATTCAGTACTTC.

The gene calls are TRBV7-8 and TRBJ2-7, with 12 bases fitting TRBD1. Per germline, CDR1 SGHVS and CDR2 FQNEAQ. The CDR3 totals 17 residues. Losses at the gene ends were 5 bases for V and 5 bases for J; bases not matched to a gene: 13. The CDR3 bases are TGTGCCAGCAGCCAACGAGTGGGGACAGGGGGCTTCAACGAGCAGTACTTC. This sequence encodes CASSQRVGTGGFNEQYF.

The chain recombines TRBV9 with TRBJ1-1; perhaps TRBD1 as D (6 bases). The CDR3 consists of 16 residues. In germline, CDR1 is SGDLS, CDR2 YYNGEE. V was cut by 2 bases and J by 4 bases, with 18 bases left in between. The CDR3 DNA is TGTGCCAGCAGCGTGCTGACAGGTCTAGCGGGCACTGAAGCTTTCTTT. Its translation is CASSVLTGLAGTEAFF. Combining the CDR3 with reference TRBV9 and TRBJ1-1 gives the whole variable domain DSGVTQTPKHLITATGQRVTLRCSPRSGDLSVYWYQQSLDQGLQFLIQYYNGEERAKGNILERFSAQQFPDLHSELNLSSLELGDSALYFCASSVLTGLAGTEAFFGQGTRLTVV.

The chain has TRBV7-2 and TRBJ1-4, with D hard to call. Between the trimmed V and J ends, which lost 5 bases and 0 bases, there was a span of 13 bases. The CDR3 spans 16 residues. Germline CDR1 reads SGHTA; CDR2 reads FQGNSA. In DNA form, the CDR3 reads TGTGCCAGCAGCCGGCGTGCAGGAACAACTAATGAAAAACTGTTTTTT. Protein sequence: CASSRRAGTTNEKLFF.

The gene calls are TRBV6-5 and TRBJ2-1; 9 nucleotides agree with TRBD1. CDR1 is MNHEY and CDR2 is SVGAGI in the germline V gene. J gave up 3 bases and V 5 bases, and 5 bases lay outside the gene matches. The CDR3 is made up of 15 amino acids. The CDR3 nucleotides are TGTGCCAGCAGTCCCCGGGACAGGGTCTACAATGAGCAGTTCTTC. This gives the protein CASSPRDRVYNEQFF.

The V and J genes are TRBV18 and TRBJ1-3; possible D gene TRBD1, 6 bases. V was trimmed by 3 bases and J by 0 bases, leaving 9 bases between them. Germline CDR1 reads KGHSH; CDR2 reads LQKENI. The CDR3 is 15 amino acids. DNA for the CDR3: TGTGCCAGCTCACCTACAGGGTCCTCTGGAAACACCATATATTTT. It codes for CASSPTGSSGNTIYF.

The chain combines TRBV11-3 with TRBJ2-4; 9 positions agree with TRBD1. The germline CDR1 and CDR2 sequences are SGHNT and YENEEA. The V segment lost 1 base and the J segment 8 bases; nucleotides outside the gene matches: 6. The CDR3 extends over 15 amino acids. The CDR3 DNA follows: TGTGCCAGCAGCTTAGCGGACAGGGGAGCCTACATTCAGTACTTC. Translation: CASSLADRGAYIQYF. Full variable domain (rest looked up from reference TRBV11-3 and TRBJ2-4): EAGVVQSPRYKIIEKKQPVAFWCNPISGHNTLYWYLQNLGQGPELLIRYENEEAVDDSQLPKDRFSAERLKGVDSTLKIQPAELGDSAVYLCASSLADRGAYIQYFGAGTRLSVL.

This clone was picked up a small number of times. The chain combines TRBV30 with TRBJ1-4; TRBD1 agrees at 7 bases. V lost 1 base and J lost 11; bases outside the gene matches: 4. CDR1 GTSNPN and CDR2 SVGIG come from the germline V gene (reference sequence). This CDR3 has 12 amino acids. The CDR3 DNA reads as TGTGCCTGGAGTGCGACAGGGCGGAAACTGTTTTTT. This codes for CAWSATGRKLFF. The variable domain in full, with the rest retrieved from reference TRBV30 and TRBJ1-4, is SQTIHQWPATLVQPVGSPLSLECTVEGTSNPNLYWYRQAAGRGLQLLFYSVGIGQISSEVPQNLSASRPQDRQFILSSKKLLLSDSGFYLCAWSATGRKLFFGSGTQLSVL.

J is TRBJ2-3 and V is TRBV27; 10 bases match TRBD2. Losses at the gene ends were 4 bases for V and 8 bases for J; bases not matched to a gene: 12. The length of the CDR3 is 16 residues. Germline V gene lookup returns CDR1 MNHEY and CDR2 SMNVEV (reference sequence). The chain's CDR3 is CASSSPLSGGAPTQYF. As DNA, the CDR3 is TGTGCCAGCAGTTCCCCCCTGAGCGGGGGGGCCCCTACGCAGTATTTT.

J is TRBJ2-2 and V is TRBV7-9; 14 nucleotides align to TRBD2. Germline V gene data show CDR1 as SEHNR and CDR2 as FQNEAQ (reference sequence). V lost 6 bases and J lost 3; bases outside the gene matches: 9. The CDR3 runs to 18 residues. This chain's CDR3 is CASRPRLAGGPHTGELFF. CDR3 in DNA: TGTGCCAGCAGGCCAAGACTAGCGGGAGGGCCGCACACCGGGGAGCTGTTTTTT.

V and J are TRBV7-8 and TRBJ2-2; D is possibly TRBD2 (7 bases). V gave up 5 bases and J gave up 2 bases, with 12 bases separating them. Germline CDR1 reads SGHVS; CDR2 reads FQNEAQ. This CDR3 spans 15 amino acids. CDR3 region: CASSPGGPNTGELFF. In DNA form, the CDR3 reads TGTGCCAGCAGCCCGGGGGGCCCCAACACCGGGGAGCTGTTTTTT. The entire variable domain, with the rest obtained from reference TRBV7-8 and TRBJ2-2, is as follows: GAGVSQSPRYKVAKRGQDVALRCDPISGHVSLFWYQQALGQGPEFLTYFQNEAQLDKSGLPSDRFFAERPEGSVSTLKIQRTQQEDSAVYLCASSPGGPNTGELFFGEGSRLTVL.

The V call is TRBV5-1, the J call TRBJ1-6; 8 bases align to TRBD1. CDR3 length: 14 amino acids. Trimming took 3 bases from V and 8 from J; bases not matched to a gene: 4. Germline V gene data show CDR1 as SGHRS and CDR2 as YFSETQ. CDR3 nucleotides: TGCGCCAGCAGCTCCCAGACAGGGGATTCACCCCTCCACTTT. Its protein product is CASSSQTGDSPLHF.

CDR3 region: CATSRDPGGGVYNEQFF. DNA for the CDR3: TGTGCCACCAGCAGAGATCCTGGCGGGGGGGTATACAATGAGCAGTTCTTC. This chain connects TRBV15 to TRBJ2-1, with TRBD2 identical over 9 bases. Germline CDR1 LNHNV, CDR2 YYDKDF (reference sequence). After removal of 0 bases from V and 4 bases from J, the junction contained 7 bases not matched to a gene. CDR3 length equals 17 residues.

V gene TRBV7-2 combines with J gene TRBJ1-1, with TRBD1 matching 8 bases. The CDR3 length is 14 residues. V lost 5 bases, J lost 5 bases, and 7 bases stayed unmatched. Looked up from germline, CDR1 is SGHTA and CDR2 is FQGNSA. CDR3 residues: CASSPPGTGTEAFF. Written as DNA, the CDR3 is TGTGCCAGCAGCCCGCCGGGGACAGGAACTGAAGCTTTCTTT.

This clone was seen a few times. The chain combines TRBV15 with TRBJ1-3; possibly TRBD1 for D (6 bases). CDR3 length equals 15 residues. The germline V and J ends were trimmed by 8 bases and 2 bases, with 16 bases remaining between them. The germline CDR1 and CDR2 sequences are LNHNV and YYDKDF (reference sequence). In DNA form, the CDR3 reads TGTGCCACCGCTACCTGGGGGGGGCCTGGAAACACCATATATTTT. This gives the protein CATATWGGPGNTIYF.

CDR3 coding DNA: TGCAGTCAACAGGGGGAAGAGACCCAGTACTTC. Protein: CSQQGEETQYF. The V gene is TRBV20-1, the J gene TRBJ2-5; 8 nucleotides match TRBD1. The CDR3 has 11 residues. Germline V gene data show CDR1 as DFQATT and CDR2 as SNEGSKA (reference sequence). With V trimmed by 8 bases and J by 3 bases, 2 bases remained unmatched.